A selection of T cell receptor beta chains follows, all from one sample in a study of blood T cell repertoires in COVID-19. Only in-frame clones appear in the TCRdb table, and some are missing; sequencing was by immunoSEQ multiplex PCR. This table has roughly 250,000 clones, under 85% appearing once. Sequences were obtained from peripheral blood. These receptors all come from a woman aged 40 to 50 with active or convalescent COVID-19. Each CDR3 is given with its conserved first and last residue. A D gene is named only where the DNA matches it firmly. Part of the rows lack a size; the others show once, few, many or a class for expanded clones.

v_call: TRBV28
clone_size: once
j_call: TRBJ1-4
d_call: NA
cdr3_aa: CASSSATDTLRLFF
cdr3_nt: TGTGCCAGCAGTTCAGCCACCGACACCTTGAGACTGTTTTTT

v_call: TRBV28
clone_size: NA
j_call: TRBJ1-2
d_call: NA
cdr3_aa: CASSLIGGGLNYGYTF
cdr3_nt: TGTGCCAGCAGTTTAATCGGCGGAGGGCTGAACTATGGCTACACCTTC

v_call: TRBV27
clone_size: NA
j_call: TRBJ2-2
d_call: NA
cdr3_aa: CASSDSLYNTGELFF
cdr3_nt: TGTGCCAGCAGTGACAGCCTATACAACACCGGGGAGCTGTTTTTT

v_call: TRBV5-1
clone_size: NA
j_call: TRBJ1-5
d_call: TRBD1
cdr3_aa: CASSFGGTANQPQHF
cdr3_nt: TGCGCCAGCAGCTTCGGCGGGACAGCAAATCAGCCCCAGCATTTT

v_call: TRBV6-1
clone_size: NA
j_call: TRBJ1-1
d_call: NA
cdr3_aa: CASSDGQLKNTEAFF
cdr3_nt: TGTGCCAGCAGTGATGGGCAGTTAAAGAACACTGAAGCTTTCTTT

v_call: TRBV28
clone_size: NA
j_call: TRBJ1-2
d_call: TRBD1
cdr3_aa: CASRTTGENGYTF
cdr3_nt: TGTGCCAGCAGGACGACAGGGGAAAATGGCTACACCTTC

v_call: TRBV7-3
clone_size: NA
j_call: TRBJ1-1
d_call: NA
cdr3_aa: CASSLIRNTEAFF
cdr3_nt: TGTGCCAGCAGCTTAATCAGGAACACTGAAGCTTTCTTT

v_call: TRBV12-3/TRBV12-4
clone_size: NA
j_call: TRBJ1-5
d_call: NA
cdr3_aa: CATAAGGNQPQHF
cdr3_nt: TGTGCCACGGCGGCCGGAGGCAATCAGCCCCAGCATTTT

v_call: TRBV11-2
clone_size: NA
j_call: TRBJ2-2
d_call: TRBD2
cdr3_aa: CASSLALLGRTGELFF
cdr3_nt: TGTGCCAGCAGCTTAGCCCTTCTCGGGAGGACCGGGGAGCTGTTTTTT

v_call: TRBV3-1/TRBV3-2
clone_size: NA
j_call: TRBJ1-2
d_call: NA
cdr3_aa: CASSQKPRGNYGYTF
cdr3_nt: TGTGCCAGCAGCCAAAAACCCCGGGGGAACTATGGCTACACCTTC

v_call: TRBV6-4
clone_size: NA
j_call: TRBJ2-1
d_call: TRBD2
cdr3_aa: CASSDSMEAGVYNEQFF
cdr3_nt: TGTGCCAGCAGTGACTCGATGGAAGCGGGGGTTTACAATGAGCAGTTCTTC

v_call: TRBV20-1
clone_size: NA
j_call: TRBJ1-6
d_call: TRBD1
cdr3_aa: CSVRPTGSLHF
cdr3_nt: TGCAGTGTTCGACCGACAGGGTCCCTCCACTTT

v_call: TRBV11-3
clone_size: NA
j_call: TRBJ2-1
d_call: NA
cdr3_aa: CASSLGSTKGGEQFF
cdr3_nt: TGTGCCAGCAGCTTAGGTTCCACGAAAGGCGGTGAGCAGTTCTTC

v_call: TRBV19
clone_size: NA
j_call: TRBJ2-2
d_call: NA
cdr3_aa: CASSIASGAAGELFF
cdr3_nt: TGTGCCAGTAGTATAGCGTCAGGGGCCGCCGGGGAGCTGTTTTTT

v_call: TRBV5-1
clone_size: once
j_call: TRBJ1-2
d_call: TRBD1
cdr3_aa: CASSPGTGGYTF
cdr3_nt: TGCGCCAGCAGTCCCGGGACAGGCGGCTACACCTTC